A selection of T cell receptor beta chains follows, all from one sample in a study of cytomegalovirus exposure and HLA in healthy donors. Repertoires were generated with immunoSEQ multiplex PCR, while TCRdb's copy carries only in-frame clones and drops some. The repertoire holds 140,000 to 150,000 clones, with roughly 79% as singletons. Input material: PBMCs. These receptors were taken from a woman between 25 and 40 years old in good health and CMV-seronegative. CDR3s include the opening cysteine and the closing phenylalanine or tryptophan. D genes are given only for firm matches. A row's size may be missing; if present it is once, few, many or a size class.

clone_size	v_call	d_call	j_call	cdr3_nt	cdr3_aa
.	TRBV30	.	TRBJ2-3	TGTGCCTGGAGTACCTCGATGGCCCTAGATACGCAGTATTTT	CAWSTSMALDTQYF
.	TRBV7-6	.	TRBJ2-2	TGTGCCAGCAGCCCCACGCGGACAGTCGGGGAGCTGTTTTTT	CASSPTRTVGELFF
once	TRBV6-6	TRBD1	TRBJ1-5	TGTGCCAGCAGACAAACGGACAGGGGGCAGAATCAGCCCCAGCATTTT	CASRQTDRGQNQPQHF
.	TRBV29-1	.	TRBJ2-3	TGCAGCGCCGGTATCGGGGGACCAGATACGCAGTATTTT	CSAGIGGPDTQYF
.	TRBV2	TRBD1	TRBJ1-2	TGTGCCAGCAGGGGACAGGGTGCGGGTTCGGGTGGCTACACCTTC	CASRGQGAGSGGYTF
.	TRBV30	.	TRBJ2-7	TGTGCCTGGGCTGGGGCTACCTACGAGCAGTACTTC	CAWAGATYEQYF
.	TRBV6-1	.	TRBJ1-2	TGTGCCAGCAGTTACGGAGGGACTTTC	CASSYGGTF
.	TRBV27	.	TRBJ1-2	TGTGCCAGCAGTTCCGCCACAGGGGGCTACACCTTC	CASSSATGGYTF
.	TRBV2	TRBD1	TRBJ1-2	TGTGCCAGCAATGTCCGGGACAGGGGATTCGGCTACACCTTC	CASNVRDRGFGYTF
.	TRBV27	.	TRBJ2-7	TGTGCCAGCAGTTTATCCTGGGGAGGTGACGAGCAGTACTTC	CASSLSWGGDEQYF
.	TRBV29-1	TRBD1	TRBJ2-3	TGCAGCGTGGCTAGGACAGGGACCTACACAGATACGCAGTATTTT	CSVARTGTYTDTQYF
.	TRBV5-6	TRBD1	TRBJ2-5	TGTGCCAGCAGCTTCTCCGCCAGGGGGCTTGGCTGGGAGACCCAGTACTTC	CASSFSARGLGWETQYF
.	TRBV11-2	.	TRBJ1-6	TGTGCCAGCAGCTCGCTTTGGGAGGGCTATAATTCACCCCTCCACTTT	CASSSLWEGYNSPLHF
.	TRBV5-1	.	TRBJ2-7	TGCGCCAGCAGCTCCGAAAGCCTAGCAACCTACGAGCAGTACTTC	CASSSESLATYEQYF
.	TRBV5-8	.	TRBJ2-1	TGTGCCAGCAGCTTGTTCGAGAGCTCCTACAATGAGCAGTTCTTC	CASSLFESSYNEQFF
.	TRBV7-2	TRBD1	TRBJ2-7	TGTGCCAGCAGCGTGGGACAGGGCTACGAGCAGTACTTC	CASSVGQGYEQYF
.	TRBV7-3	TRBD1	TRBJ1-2	TGTGCCAGCAGTTCGGACAGGGGGCTGGGCTACACCTTC	CASSSDRGLGYTF
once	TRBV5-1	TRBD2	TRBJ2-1	TGCGCCAGCAGCTTCGGGGTTAGCGGGGGGGCATACAATGAGCAGTTCTTC	CASSFGVSGGAYNEQFF
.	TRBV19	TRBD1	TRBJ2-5	TGTGCCAGTAGTATGGGGGACAGCCTCCTTCAAGAGACCCAGTACTTC	CASSMGDSLLQETQYF
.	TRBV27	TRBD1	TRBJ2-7	TGTGCCAGCAGTTTCGGACAGGGAATAGGCGAGCAGTACTTC	CASSFGQGIGEQYF
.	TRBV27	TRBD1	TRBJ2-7	TGTGCCAGCAGGCCTGACAGGGGCCCCTACGAGCAGTACTTC	CASRPDRGPYEQYF
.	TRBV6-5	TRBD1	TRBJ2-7	TGTGCCAGCAGTGCCCTCGTAGGACAGGGCTACGAGCAGTACTTC	CASSALVGQGYEQYF
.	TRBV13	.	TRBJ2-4	TGTGCCAGCAGTTTACAGGGAGCCAAAAACATTCAGTACTTC	CASSLQGAKNIQYF
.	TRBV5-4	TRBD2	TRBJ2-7	TGTGCCAGCAGTTCCTCCTTCAGCGGGGGATTGTACGAGCAGTACTTC	CASSSSFSGGLYEQYF
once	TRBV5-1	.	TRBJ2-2	TGCGCCAGCAGCTTGAAAGGAGAAACCGGGGAGCTGTTTTTT	CASSLKGETGELFF
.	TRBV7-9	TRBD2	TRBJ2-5	TGTGCCAGCAGCTTATCCGGCGGGGGGATCCAAGAGACCCAGTACTTC	CASSLSGGGIQETQYF
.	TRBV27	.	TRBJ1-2	TGTGCCAGCAGTTTATCGTCGGGGGGATATGGCTACACCTTC	CASSLSSGGYGYTF
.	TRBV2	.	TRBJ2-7	TGTGCCAGCAGTGAACCCAGGATCTCCTACGAGCAGTACTTC	CASSEPRISYEQYF